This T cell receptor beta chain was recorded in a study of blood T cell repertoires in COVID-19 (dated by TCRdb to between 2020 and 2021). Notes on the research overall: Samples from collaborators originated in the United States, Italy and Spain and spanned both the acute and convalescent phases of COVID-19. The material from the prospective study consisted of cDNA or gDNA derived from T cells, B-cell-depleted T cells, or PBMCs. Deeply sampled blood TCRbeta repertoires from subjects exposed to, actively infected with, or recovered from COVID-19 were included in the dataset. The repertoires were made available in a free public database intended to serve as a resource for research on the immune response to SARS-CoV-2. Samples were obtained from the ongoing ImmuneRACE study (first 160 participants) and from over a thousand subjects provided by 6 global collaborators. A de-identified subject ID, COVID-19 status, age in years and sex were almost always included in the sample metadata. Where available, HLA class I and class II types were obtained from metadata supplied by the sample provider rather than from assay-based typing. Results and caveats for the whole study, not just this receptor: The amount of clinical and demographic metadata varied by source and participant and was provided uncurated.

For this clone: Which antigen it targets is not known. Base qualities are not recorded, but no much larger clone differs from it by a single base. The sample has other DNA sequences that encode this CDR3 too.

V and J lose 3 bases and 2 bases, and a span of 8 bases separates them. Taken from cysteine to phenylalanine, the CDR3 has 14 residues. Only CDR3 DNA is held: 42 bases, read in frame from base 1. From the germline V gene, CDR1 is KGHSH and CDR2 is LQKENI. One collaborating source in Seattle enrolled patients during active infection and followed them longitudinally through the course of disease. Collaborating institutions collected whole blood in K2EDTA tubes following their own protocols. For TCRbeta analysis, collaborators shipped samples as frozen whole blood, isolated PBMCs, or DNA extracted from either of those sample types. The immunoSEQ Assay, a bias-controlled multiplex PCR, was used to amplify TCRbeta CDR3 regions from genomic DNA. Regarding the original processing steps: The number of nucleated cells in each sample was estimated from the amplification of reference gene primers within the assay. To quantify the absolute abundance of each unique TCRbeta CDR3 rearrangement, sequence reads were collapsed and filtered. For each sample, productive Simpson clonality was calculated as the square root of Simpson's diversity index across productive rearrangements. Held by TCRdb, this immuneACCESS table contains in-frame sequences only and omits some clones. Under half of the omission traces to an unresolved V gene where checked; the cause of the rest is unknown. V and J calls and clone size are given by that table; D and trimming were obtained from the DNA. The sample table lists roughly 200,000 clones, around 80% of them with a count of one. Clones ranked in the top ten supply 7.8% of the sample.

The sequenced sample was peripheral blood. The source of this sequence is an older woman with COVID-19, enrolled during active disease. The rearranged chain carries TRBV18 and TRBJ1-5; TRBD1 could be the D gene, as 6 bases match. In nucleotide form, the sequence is TGTGCCAGCTCACCGTCAGGGGGCAATCAGCCCCAGCATTTT. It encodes CASSPSGGNQPQHF.